The following is a T cell receptor (beta chain) sequence with its context. Its specificity is unknown. TCRdb's copy holds only in-frame clones and misses some; the assay was immunoSEQ multiplex PCR. Among 120,000 or so clones listed, approximately 94% were seen once. The sample is drawn from a study of T cell responses to AZD1222 COVID-19 vaccine. Whole-study findings and limits: Spike-specific TCR depth and breadth grew after two AZD1222 doses.

This CDR3 is 16 amino acids long. Per germline, CDR1 KGHSH and CDR2 LQKENI. Trimming took off 6 bases at V and 1 base at J, with 16 bases between the two ends. This receptor was identified in an adult who received the AZD1222 COVID-19 vaccine. The sample here was peripheral blood, taken 28 days after the second AZD1222 dose. The V call is TRBV18, the J call TRBJ1-3; no clear D. This chain's CDR3 is CASSRIDQVSGNTIYF. The DNA of the CDR3 is TGTGCCAGCTCCCGTATCGATCAGGTTTCTGGAAACACCATATATTTT.